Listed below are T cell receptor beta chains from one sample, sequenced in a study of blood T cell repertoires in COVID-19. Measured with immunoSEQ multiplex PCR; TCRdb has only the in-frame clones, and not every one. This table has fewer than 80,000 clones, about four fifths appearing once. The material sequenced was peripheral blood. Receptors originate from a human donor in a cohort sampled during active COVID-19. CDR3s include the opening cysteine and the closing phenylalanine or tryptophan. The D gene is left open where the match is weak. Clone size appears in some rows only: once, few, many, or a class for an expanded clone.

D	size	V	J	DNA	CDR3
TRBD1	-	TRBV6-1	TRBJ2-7	TGTGCCAGCAGTGAACAGGGCAGGGGGCGCGAGCAGTACTTC	CASSEQGRGREQYF
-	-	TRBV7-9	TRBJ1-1	TGTGCCAGCAATAGGTTAGGAGAAAGGAACACTGAAGCTTTCTTT	CASNRLGERNTEAFF
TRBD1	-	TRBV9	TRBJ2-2	TGTGCCAGCAGTGGGCGTGGGGCAGGGGGAACCGGGGAGCTGTTTTTT	CASSGRGAGGTGELFF
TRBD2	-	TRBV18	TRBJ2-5	TGTGCCAGCTCACCACCGGGACTAGCGGGGAGAAAAGAGACCCAGTACTTC	CASSPPGLAGRKETQYF
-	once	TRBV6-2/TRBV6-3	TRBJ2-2	TGTGCCAGCAGTTCCCCAAGGACTTTCCCTAGAGAGCTGTTTTTT	CASSSPRTFPRELFF
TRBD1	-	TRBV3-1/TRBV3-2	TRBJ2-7	TGTGCCAGCAGCCTTCAGACAGGGAGCTACGAGCAGTACTTC	CASSLQTGSYEQYF
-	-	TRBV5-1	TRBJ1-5	TGCGCCAGCAGCTTGGGCACAGAAAATCAGCCCCAGCATTTT	CASSLGTENQPQHF
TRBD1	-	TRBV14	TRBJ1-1	TGTGCCAGCAGCCATCCAAGTCCCGGGACAGGGTGGACTGAAGCTTTCTTT	CASSHPSPGTGWTEAFF
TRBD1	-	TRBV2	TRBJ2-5	TGTGCCAGCAGTGGGGGACAGCTCCAAGAGACCCAGTACTTC	CASSGGQLQETQYF
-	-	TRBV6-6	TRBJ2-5	TGTGCCAGCAACCTCGGACATTCGGAGACCCAGTACTTC	CASNLGHSETQYF